These 16 T cell receptor beta chains share one sample of origin, sequenced in a study of PD-L1 blockade in urothelial cancer. TCRdb's table, derived via immunoSEQ multiplex PCR, lists solely in-frame clones and lacks some. The repertoire includes 25,000 to 30,000 clones, around 87% of them detected once, and less than 4% sits in the top ten. Sequenced material: PBMCs, taken around atezolizumab (anti-PD-L1) treatment. Receptors originate from a man between 45 and 60 years old with urothelial cancer.

The V and J genes are TRBV7-2 and TRBJ1-2; D gene uncertain. The V end was cut by 3 bases, the J end by 2 bases, with 13 bases between. Per germline, CDR1 SGHTA and CDR2 FQGNSA. The CDR3 has 15 amino acids. CDR3 residues: CASSFSLRENYGYTF. CDR3 DNA sequence: TGTGCCAGCAGCTTTTCTTTGAGGGAGAACTATGGCTACACCTTC.

V gene TRBV4-1 combines with J gene TRBJ2-1, with a possible D match to TRBD1 (6 bases). The germline V gene has CDR1 MGHRA and CDR2 YSYEKL. The CDR3 contains 15 residues. V was pared by 3 bases and J by 5 bases, with 14 bases between. CDR3 amino acids: CASSHYVGTNNEQFF. The CDR3 nucleotides are TGCGCCAGCAGCCATTACGTAGGGACAAACAATGAGCAGTTCTTC.

The table lists this clone with a count of one. The J gene is TRBJ1-3, the V gene TRBV30; no clear D. Germline CDR1 reads GTSNPN; CDR2 reads SVGIG (reference sequence). This CDR3 region has 12 residues. The V end was cut by 7 bases, the J end by 4 bases, with 11 bases between. The DNA for the CDR3 is TGTGCCTTGGGAGGGTCAGGAAACACCATATATTTT. Translation gives CALGGSGNTIYF.

Only one count was recorded for this clone. The chain carries TRBV15 and TRBJ1-1; D is undetermined. Germline V CDR1 and CDR2: LNHNV, YYDKDF (reference sequence). V dropped 1 base and J dropped 0 bases, with 12 bases sitting between them. This CDR3 spans 16 amino acids. This CDR3 reads CATSRGVQVMNTEAFF. As DNA, the CDR3 is TGTGCCACCAGCAGAGGGGTCCAGGTGATGAACACTGAAGCTTTCTTT.

The chain couples TRBV15 to TRBJ1-5; D not certain. The V end lost 1 base, the J end lost 7 bases, and 8 bases lay between the germline ends. This CDR3 comprises 13 residues. Germline-derived CDR1 and CDR2 are LNHNV and YYDKDF (reference sequence). DNA for the CDR3: TGTGCCACCAGCAGAGGCCGAAGCCAGCCCCAGCATTTT. It translates to CATSRGRSQPQHF.

This chain connects TRBV6-5 to TRBJ2-2; D is uncertain. V shed 4 bases and J shed 1 base, with 13 bases lying between them. Per germline, CDR1 MNHEY and CDR2 SVGAGI. The CDR3 consists of 16 residues. CDR3 region: CASSSWAEMNTGELFF. Here the CDR3 DNA reads TGTGCCAGCAGTTCCTGGGCAGAGATGAACACCGGGGAGCTGTTTTTT.

The CDR3 nucleotides read TGTGCCAGCAGCTTCGCACAAGGGGAGCTGTTTTTT. It is translated as CASSFAQGELFF. The chain links TRBV7-6 to TRBJ2-2; no clear D gene. This CDR3 is 12 amino acids long. Germline assignment: CDR1 SGHVS and CDR2 FNYEAQ. V was shortened by 3 bases and J by 8 bases, with 7 bases between the two germline ends.

V gene TRBV7-9 combines with J gene TRBJ2-3, with D hard to call. This CDR3 spans 11 amino acids. Germline CDR1 reads SEHNR; CDR2 reads FQNEAQ (reference sequence). Trimming removed 5 bases at V and 4 bases at J, with 4 bases between. CDR3 residues: CASSNSDTQYF. CDR3 sequence (DNA): TGTGCCAGCAGCAACTCAGATACGCAGTATTTT.

This clone was picked up one time. This chain uses TRBV7-2 with TRBJ2-5; no reliable D call. CDR3 length: 16 residues. CDR1 is SGHTA and CDR2 is FQGNSA in the germline V gene. V was clipped by 1 base and J by 2 bases, with 14 bases between them. This CDR3 is CASSLGSWSVQETQYF. CDR3 DNA: TGTGCCAGCAGCTTAGGAAGCTGGAGCGTACAAGAGACCCAGTACTTC.

The rearrangement uses TRBV30 and TRBJ2-7, with 8 bases identical to TRBD1. This CDR3 contains 15 residues. Germline CDR1 is GTSNPN and CDR2 is SVGIG (reference sequence). V lost 3 bases and J lost 3; bases outside the gene matches: 10. Here the CDR3 DNA reads TGTGCCTGGAGAGGACAGGGTGGCGGGATCTACGAGCAGTACTTC. Translating it yields CAWRGQGGGIYEQYF.

This clone has more than one count but fewer than ten. The V gene is TRBV28, the J gene TRBJ1-1; no reliable D call. Germline V gives CDR1 MDHEN, CDR2 SYDVKM. The V end was cut by 3 bases, the J end by 0 bases, with 11 bases between. The CDR3 is 15 residues long. Here the CDR3 DNA reads TGTGCCAGCAGTTTGCCAAGCTTTATGAACACTGAAGCTTTCTTT. Its protein product is CASSLPSFMNTEAFF. The full variable domain, in which reference TRBV28 and TRBJ1-1 provide the parts outside the CDR3, is DVKVTQSSRYLVKRTGEKVFLECVQDMDHENMFWYRQDPGLGLRLIYFSYDVKMKEKGDIPEGYSVSREKKERFSLILESASTNQTSMYLCASSLPSFMNTEAFFGQGTRLTVV.

This clone was picked up a small number of times. The V gene is TRBV7-8, the J gene TRBJ2-5, with a tentative D call TRBD1 (6 bases). The CDR3 spans 13 residues. Germline CDR1 SGHVS, CDR2 FQNEAQ. Trimming took off 0 bases at V and 5 bases at J, with 7 bases between the two ends. Written as DNA, the CDR3 is TGTGCCAGCAGCTTAGCGGGGGCGGAGACCCAGTACTTC. Translation gives CASSLAGAETQYF.

J is TRBJ2-3 and V is TRBV7-8; possibly TRBD1 for D (6 bases). The V end was cut by 3 bases, the J end by 3 bases, with 22 bases between. From germline, CDR1 is SGHVS and CDR2 FQNEAQ. The CDR3 spans 18 residues. Written as DNA, the CDR3 is TGTGCCAGCAGCTTGGAAACAGGGTTAATTGTTTCGACAGATACGCAGTATTTT. Translated, it gives CASSLETGLIVSTDTQYF.

This clone was seen a single time. CDR3 nucleotide sequence: TGTGCCAGCAGCTTGGCTCGTCGGGGTATGGACACTGAAGCTTTCTTT. Translation gives CASSLARRGMDTEAFF. V gene TRBV5-6 combines with J gene TRBJ1-1; no clear D gene. The CDR3 has 16 amino acids. V was trimmed by 0 bases and J by 3 bases, leaving 15 bases between them. Germline V CDR1 and CDR2: SGHDT, YYEEEE.

For the CDR3, the DNA is TGTGCCAGTAGTCACAGGGGCCCGAACACTGAAGCTTTCTTT. Its translation is CASSHRGPNTEAFF. The V and J genes are TRBV19 and TRBJ1-1; 7 bases agree with TRBD1. After removal of 5 bases from V and 1 base from J, the junction contained 4 bases not matched to a gene. The CDR3 covers 14 residues. Germline V gives CDR1 LNHDA, CDR2 SQIVND (reference sequence).

This sequence joins TRBV7-2 and TRBJ2-1, with 14 bases identical to TRBD2. The CDR3 length is 15 residues. J lost 16 bases, V lost 4 bases, and 12 bases had no gene match. CDR1 and CDR2 (germline): SGHTA, FQGNSA. The CDR3 protein is CASSWTSGGPRAFFF. As DNA, the CDR3 is TGTGCCAGCAGCTGGACTAGCGGGGGGCCGAGGGCGTTTTTCTTC. Variable domain in full (rest from reference TRBV7-2 and TRBJ2-1): GAGVSQSPSNKVTEKGKDVELRCDPISGHTALYWYRQSLGQGLEFLIYFQGNSAPDKSGLPSDRFSAERTGGSVSTLTIQRTQQEDSAVYLCASSWTSGGPRAFFFGPGTRLTVL.